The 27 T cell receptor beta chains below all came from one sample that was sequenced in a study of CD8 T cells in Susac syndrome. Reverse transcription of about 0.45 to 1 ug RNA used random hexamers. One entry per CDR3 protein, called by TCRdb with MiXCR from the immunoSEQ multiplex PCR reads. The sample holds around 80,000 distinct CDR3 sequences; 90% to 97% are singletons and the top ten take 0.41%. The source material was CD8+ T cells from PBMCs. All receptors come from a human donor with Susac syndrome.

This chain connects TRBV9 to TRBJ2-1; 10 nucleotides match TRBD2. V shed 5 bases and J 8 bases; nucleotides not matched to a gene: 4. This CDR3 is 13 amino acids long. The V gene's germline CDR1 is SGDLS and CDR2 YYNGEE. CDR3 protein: CASRSGGADEQFF. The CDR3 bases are TGTGCCAGCAGAAGCGGGGGGGCTGATGAGCAGTTCTTC.

CDR3 nucleotides: TGTGCCACCAGCAGAGAAGGGACAGGGAACACTGAAGCTTTCTTT. Translated, it gives CATSREGTGNTEAFF. V is TRBV15 and J is TRBJ1-1; 8 bases map to TRBD1. The V gene's germline CDR1 is LNHNV and CDR2 YYDKDF (reference sequence). This CDR3 spans 15 amino acids. V trimming: 0 bases; J trimming: 1 base; junction bases outside the gene matches: 1.

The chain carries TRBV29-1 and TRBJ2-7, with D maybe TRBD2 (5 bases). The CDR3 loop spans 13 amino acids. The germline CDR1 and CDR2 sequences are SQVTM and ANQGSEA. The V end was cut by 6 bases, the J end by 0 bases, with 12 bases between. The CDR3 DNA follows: TGCAGCGTCGGTGCGGGTTTCTCCTACGAGCAGTACTTC. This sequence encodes CSVGAGFSYEQYF.

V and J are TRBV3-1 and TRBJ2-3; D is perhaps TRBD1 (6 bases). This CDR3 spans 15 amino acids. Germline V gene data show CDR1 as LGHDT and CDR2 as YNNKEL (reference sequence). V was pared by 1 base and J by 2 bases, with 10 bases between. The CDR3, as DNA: TGTGCCAGCAGCCAAGGGGCAGGGGACACAGATACGCAGTATTTT. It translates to CASSQGAGDTDTQYF.

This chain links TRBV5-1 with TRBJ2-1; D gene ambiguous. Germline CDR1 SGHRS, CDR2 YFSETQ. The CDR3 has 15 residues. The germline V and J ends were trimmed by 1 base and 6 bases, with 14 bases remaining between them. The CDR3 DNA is TGCGCCAGCAGCTTGCTACTCCAGAGACCCAATGAGCAGTTCTTC. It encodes CASSLLLQRPNEQFF.

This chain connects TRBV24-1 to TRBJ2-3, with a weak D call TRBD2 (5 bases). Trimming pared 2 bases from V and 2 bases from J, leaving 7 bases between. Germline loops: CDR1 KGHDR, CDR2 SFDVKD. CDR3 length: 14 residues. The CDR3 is CATSDSGYTDTQYF. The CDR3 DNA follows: TGTGCCACCAGTGATTCGGGGTACACAGATACGCAGTATTTT.

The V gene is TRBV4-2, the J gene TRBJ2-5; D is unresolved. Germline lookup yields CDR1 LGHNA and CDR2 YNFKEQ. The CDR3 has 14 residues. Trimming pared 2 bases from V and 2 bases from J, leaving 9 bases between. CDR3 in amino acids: CASSQSDRQETQYF. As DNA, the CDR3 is TGTGCCAGCAGCCAATCAGACCGACAAGAGACCCAGTACTTC.

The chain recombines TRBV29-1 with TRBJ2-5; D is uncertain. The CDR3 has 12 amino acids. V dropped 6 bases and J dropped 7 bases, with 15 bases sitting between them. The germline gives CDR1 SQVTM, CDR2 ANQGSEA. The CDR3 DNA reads TGCAGCGTCACTGGAGATAAAGGGACCCAGTACTTC. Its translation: CSVTGDKGTQYF. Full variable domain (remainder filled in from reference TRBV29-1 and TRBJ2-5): SAVISQKPSRDICQRGTSLTIQCQVDSQVTMMFWYRQQPGQSLTLIATANQGSEATYESGFVIDKFPISRPNLTFSTLTVSNMSPEDSSIYLCSVTGDKGTQYFGPGTRLLVL.

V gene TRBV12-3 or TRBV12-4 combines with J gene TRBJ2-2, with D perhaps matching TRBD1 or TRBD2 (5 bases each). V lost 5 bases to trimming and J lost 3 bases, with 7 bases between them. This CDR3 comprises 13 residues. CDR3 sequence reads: CASSEGYTGELFF. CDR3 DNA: TGTGCCAGCAGTGAGGGGTACACCGGGGAGCTGTTTTTT.

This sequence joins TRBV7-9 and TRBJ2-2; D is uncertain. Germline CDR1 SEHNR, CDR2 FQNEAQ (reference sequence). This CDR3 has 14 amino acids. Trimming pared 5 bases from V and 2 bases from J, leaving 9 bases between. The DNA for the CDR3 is TGTGCCAGCAGCCCCGTCCCAAACACCGGGGAGCTGTTTTTT. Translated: CASSPVPNTGELFF.

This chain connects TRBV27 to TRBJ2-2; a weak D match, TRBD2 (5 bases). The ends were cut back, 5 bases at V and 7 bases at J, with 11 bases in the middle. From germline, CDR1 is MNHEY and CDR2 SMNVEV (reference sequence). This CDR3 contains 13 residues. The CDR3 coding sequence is TGTGCCAGCAGTCTGCGGGTTGACGGGGAGCTGTTTTTT. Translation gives CASSLRVDGELFF.

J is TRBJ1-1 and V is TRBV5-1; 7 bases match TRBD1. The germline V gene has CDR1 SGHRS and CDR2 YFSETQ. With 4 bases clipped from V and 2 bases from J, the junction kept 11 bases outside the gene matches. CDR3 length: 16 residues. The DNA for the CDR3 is TGCGCCAGCAGCGGTTTGGGACAGCTCTCTAACACTGAAGCTTTCTTT. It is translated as CASSGLGQLSNTEAFF.

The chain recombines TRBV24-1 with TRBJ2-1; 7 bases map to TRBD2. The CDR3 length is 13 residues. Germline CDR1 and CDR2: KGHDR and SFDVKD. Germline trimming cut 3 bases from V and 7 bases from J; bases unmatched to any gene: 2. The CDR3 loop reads CATSDLGGNEQFF. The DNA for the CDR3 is TGTGCCACCAGTGATCTCGGGGGGAATGAGCAGTTCTTC.

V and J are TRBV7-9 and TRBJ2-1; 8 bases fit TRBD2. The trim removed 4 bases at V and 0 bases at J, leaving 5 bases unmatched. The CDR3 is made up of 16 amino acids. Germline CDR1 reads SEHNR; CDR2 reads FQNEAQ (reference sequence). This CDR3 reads CASSSKLADSYNEQFF. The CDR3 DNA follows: TGTGCCAGCAGCTCCAAACTAGCGGACTCCTACAATGAGCAGTTCTTC.

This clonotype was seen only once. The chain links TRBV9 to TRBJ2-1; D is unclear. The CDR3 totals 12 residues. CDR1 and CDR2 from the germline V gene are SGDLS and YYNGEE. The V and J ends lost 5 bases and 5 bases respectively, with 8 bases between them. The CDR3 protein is CASSSKHNEQFF. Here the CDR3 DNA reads TGTGCCAGCAGTAGTAAACACAATGAGCAGTTCTTC.

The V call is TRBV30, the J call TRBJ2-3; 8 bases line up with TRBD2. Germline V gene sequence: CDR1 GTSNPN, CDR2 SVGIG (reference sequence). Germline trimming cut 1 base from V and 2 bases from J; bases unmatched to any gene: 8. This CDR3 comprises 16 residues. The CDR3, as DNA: TGTGCCTGGAGTGCTACGACTAGCGTCTTCACAGATACGCAGTATTTT. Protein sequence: CAWSATTSVFTDTQYF.

The CDR3 DNA reads as TGTGCCAGCAGTTCCCACTGGGAGGATGGCTACACCTTC. It yields the protein CASSSHWEDGYTF. The chain recombines TRBV7-8 with TRBJ1-2; unclear D gene. Germline V lookup: CDR1 SGHVS, CDR2 FQNEAQ. The CDR3 extends over 13 amino acids. V dropped 6 bases and J dropped 6 bases, with 14 bases sitting between them.

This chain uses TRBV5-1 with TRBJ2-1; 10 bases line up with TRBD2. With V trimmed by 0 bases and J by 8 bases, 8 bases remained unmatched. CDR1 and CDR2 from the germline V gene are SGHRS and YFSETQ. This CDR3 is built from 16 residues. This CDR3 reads CASSLARASGGDEQFF. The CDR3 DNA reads TGCGCCAGCAGCTTGGCCCGGGCTAGCGGGGGTGATGAGCAGTTCTTC.

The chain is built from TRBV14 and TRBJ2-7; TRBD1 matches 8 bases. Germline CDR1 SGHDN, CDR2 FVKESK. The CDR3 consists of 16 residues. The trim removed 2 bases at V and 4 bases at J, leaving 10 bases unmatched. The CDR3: CASSQSGQGRWYEQYF. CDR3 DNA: TGTGCCAGCAGCCAAAGTGGACAGGGTCGTTGGTACGAGCAGTACTTC. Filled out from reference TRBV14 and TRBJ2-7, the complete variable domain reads EAGVTQFPSHSVIEKGQTVTLRCDPISGHDNLYWYRRVMGKEIKFLLHFVKESKQDESGMPNNRFLAERTGGTYSTLKVQPAELEDSGVYFCASSQSGQGRWYEQYFGPGTRLTVT.

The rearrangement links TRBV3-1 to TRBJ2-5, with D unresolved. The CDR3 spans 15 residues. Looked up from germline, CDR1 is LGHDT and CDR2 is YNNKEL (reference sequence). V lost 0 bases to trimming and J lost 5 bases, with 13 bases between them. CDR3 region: CASSQDGRSAETQYF. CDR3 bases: TGTGCCAGCAGCCAAGATGGCCGGTCCGCTGAGACCCAGTACTTC.

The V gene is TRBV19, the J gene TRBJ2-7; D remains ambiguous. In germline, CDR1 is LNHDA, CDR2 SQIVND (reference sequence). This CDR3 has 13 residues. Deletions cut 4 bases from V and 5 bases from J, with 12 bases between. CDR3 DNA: TGTGCCAGTAGTAAACGGAGTGACCACGAGCAGTACTTC. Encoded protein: CASSKRSDHEQYF.

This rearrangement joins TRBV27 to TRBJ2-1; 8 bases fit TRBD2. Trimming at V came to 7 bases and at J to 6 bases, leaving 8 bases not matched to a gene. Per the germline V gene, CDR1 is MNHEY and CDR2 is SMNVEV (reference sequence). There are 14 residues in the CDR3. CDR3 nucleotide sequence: TGTGCCAGCATTAATAGCGGGGTTAGCAATGAGCAGTTCTTC. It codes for CASINSGVSNEQFF.

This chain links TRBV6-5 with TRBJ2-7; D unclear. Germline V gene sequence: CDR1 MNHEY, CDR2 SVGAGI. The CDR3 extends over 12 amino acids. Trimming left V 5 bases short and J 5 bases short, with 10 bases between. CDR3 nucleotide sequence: TGTGCCAGCAGTGAACCTAACAACGAGCAGTACGTC. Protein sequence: CASSEPNNEQYV.

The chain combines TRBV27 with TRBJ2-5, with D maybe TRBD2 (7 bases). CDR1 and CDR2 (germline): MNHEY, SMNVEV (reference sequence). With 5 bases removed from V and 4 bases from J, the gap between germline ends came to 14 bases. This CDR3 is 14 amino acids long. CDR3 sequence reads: CASSGGGPRETQYF. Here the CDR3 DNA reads TGTGCCAGCAGTGGGGGGGGCCCGAGAGAGACCCAGTACTTC.

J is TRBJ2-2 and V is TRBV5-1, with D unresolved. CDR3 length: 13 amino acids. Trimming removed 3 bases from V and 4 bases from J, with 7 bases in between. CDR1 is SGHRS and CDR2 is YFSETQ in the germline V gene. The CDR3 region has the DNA TGCGCCAGCAGCTGGACGGTCACCGGGGAGCTGTTTTTT. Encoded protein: CASSWTVTGELFF.

CDR3 coding DNA: TGCGCCAGCAGCACTGCTGAAGGGGATAAGGATGGCTACACCTTC. The encoded protein is CASSTAEGDKDGYTF. This rearrangement joins TRBV5-1 to TRBJ1-2; possibly TRBD1 for D (5 bases). The CDR3 covers 15 residues. Trimming took 4 bases from V and 6 from J, leaving 19 bases between them. CDR1 and CDR2 (germline): SGHRS, YFSETQ.

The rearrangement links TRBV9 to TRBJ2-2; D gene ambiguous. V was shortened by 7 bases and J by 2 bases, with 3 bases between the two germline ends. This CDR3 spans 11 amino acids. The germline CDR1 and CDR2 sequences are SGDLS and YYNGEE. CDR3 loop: CASSNTGELFF. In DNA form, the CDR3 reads TGTGCCAGCTCCAACACCGGGGAGCTGTTTTTT. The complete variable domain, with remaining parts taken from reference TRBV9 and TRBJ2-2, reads DSGVTQTPKHLITATGQRVTLRCSPRSGDLSVYWYQQSLDQGLQFLIQYYNGEERAKGNILERFSAQQFPDLHSELNLSSLELGDSALYFCASSNTGELFFGEGSRLTVL.